The next 21 T cell receptor beta chains were all read from a single sample in a study of prognosis after radiotherapy for stage I lung cancer. Genomic DNA provided the template from which TCR beta CDR3 was amplified by two-round multiplex PCR. The first PCR round targeted every TRBV and TRBJ gene with specific primers. TCRdb reprocessed the multiplex PCR reads with MiXCR, giving one entry per CDR3 protein. This table holds under 35,000 distinct CDR3 sequences, 35% to 45% found once. This specimen was PBMCs, taken before or after stereotactic body radiation therapy (not recorded which). Source of these receptors: a donor aged 50 or older with non-small cell lung cancer.

In this sample, this clonotype turned up many times. This chain links TRBV5-1 with TRBJ2-7; 11 bases agree with TRBD2. Germline V CDR1 and CDR2: SGHRS, YFSETQ. The CDR3 sequence is 14 residues long. Unmatched junction bases numbered 6, after V lost 6 bases and J lost 4 bases. In DNA form, the CDR3 reads TGCGCCAGCACGACCGGGACTAGCGGATACGAGCAGTACTTC. This gives the protein CASTTGTSGYEQYF.

By sample fraction, this clonotype is medium-sized. The J gene is TRBJ2-6, the V gene TRBV6-1, with unresolved D. The CDR3 is made up of 15 amino acids. Germline assignment: CDR1 MNHNS and CDR2 SASEGT. V lost 3 bases and J lost 0, with 6 bases in between. CDR3 amino acids: CASSDHSSGANVLTF. The CDR3 DNA sequence: TGTGCCAGCAGTGACCACAGCTCTGGGGCCAACGTCCTGACTTTC.

CDR3 amino acids: CAWSGLAGKRDTQYF. CDR3 DNA: TGTGCCTGGAGCGGACTAGCGGGAAAGAGAGATACGCAGTATTTT. The J gene is TRBJ2-3, the V gene TRBV30, with 12 bases matching TRBD2. Germline V gene lookup returns CDR1 GTSNPN and CDR2 SVGIG (reference sequence). This CDR3 region has 15 residues. With 3 bases clipped from V and 5 bases from J, the junction kept 6 bases outside the gene matches.

This clonotype has more than one count but fewer than ten. Being one base from a much bigger clone, this may be a read error. The chain combines TRBV29-1 with TRBJ1-5; no definite D call. Germline-derived CDR1 and CDR2 are SQVTM and ANQGSEA. Trimming pared 4 bases from V and 7 bases from J, leaving 14 bases between. This CDR3 comprises 13 residues. CDR3 coding DNA: TGCAGCGTTGCTACAGTGGGCGGGCAGCCCCAGCATTTT. Its protein product is CSVATVGGQPQHF.

This clonotype has at least ten counts. V and J are TRBV7-8 and TRBJ2-1; 7 bases align to TRBD1. The V and J ends lost 5 bases and 6 bases, in that order; junction bases with no gene match: 13. The CDR3 contains 16 residues. Germline CDR1 and CDR2: SGHVS and FQNEAQ. This chain's CDR3 is CASSKDPGRQGNEQFF. The CDR3 nucleotides are TGTGCCAGCAGCAAGGACCCGGGACGACAGGGCAATGAGCAGTTCTTC.

The chain combines TRBV19 with TRBJ2-7; a possible D gene is TRBD1 (6 bases). Germline loops: CDR1 LNHDA, CDR2 SQIVND (reference sequence). This CDR3 is 16 amino acids long. Trimming shortened V by 4 bases and J by 3 bases, and 19 bases separated the two germline ends. CDR3 protein: CASSTLQGSSDYEQYF. The DNA for the CDR3 is TGTGCCAGTAGTACCCTGCAGGGGTCCTCTGACTACGAGCAGTACTTC.

This clonotype was found many times. The gene calls are TRBV19 and TRBJ1-2; D not resolved. CDR3 length: 17 amino acids. V was clipped by 3 bases and J by 4 bases, with 21 bases between them. The V gene's germline CDR1 is LNHDA and CDR2 SQIVND (reference sequence). The CDR3 region has the DNA TGTGCCAGTAGTATCGGCGGGTCTAAGAAAAACTCCTATGGCTACACCTTC. It encodes CASSIGGSKKNSYGYTF.

The J gene is TRBJ2-2, the V gene TRBV24-1, with 10 bases aligning to TRBD2. CDR3 length: 17 amino acids. V dropped 1 base and J dropped 1; count of bases not matched to a gene: 2. Germline values: CDR1 KGHDR, CDR2 SFDVKD. The CDR3 region is CATSDFRLAGNTGELFF. CDR3 DNA sequence: TGTGCCACCAGTGATTTCCGACTAGCGGGGAACACCGGGGAGCTGTTTTTT.

The sample holds many counts of this clonotype. The chain employs TRBV9 and TRBJ2-1; 10 bases match TRBD1. CDR1 and CDR2 from the germline V gene are SGDLS and YYNGEE. Unmatched junction bases numbered 6, after V lost 0 bases and J lost 6 bases. The CDR3 extends over 16 amino acids. CDR3 nucleotide sequence: TGTGCCAGCAGCGTAGGGCCGGGACAGGGGTTCAATGAGCAGTTCTTC. As protein: CASSVGPGQGFNEQFF.

This clonotype showed up just a few times. A much larger clone lies one base from this, so it may be a read error. The V call is TRBV5-5, the J call TRBJ1-1; TRBD1 aligns across 9 bases. The CDR3 is 13 amino acids. CDR1 SGHKS and CDR2 YYEKEE come from the germline V gene (reference sequence). CDR3 DNA: TGTGCCAGCATCTTGGACCGGGACAGGGTAGCTTTCTTT. Its protein is CASILDRDRVAFF. Looking up the rest from reference TRBV5-5 and TRBJ1-1 gives the full variable domain: DAGVTQSPTHLIKTRGQQVTLRCSPISGHKSVSWYQQVLGQGPQFIFQYYEKEERGRGNFPDRFSARQFPNYSSELNVNALLLGDSALYLCASILDRDRVAFFGQGTRLTVV.

This clonotype was seen many times. This chain connects TRBV20-1 to TRBJ2-5; D is perhaps TRBD2 (5 bases). Trimming shortened V by 1 base and J by 5 bases, and 14 bases separated the two germline ends. CDR3 length equals 14 residues. Germline values: CDR1 DFQATT, CDR2 SNEGSKA (reference sequence). CDR3 coding DNA: TGCAGTGCTAGAGCCGAGGGCAGTTGGGAGACCCAGTACTTC. Protein: CSARAEGSWETQYF.

The chain uses TRBV30 and TRBJ2-2, with D possibly being TRBD2 (5 bases). CDR1 and CDR2 from the germline V gene are GTSNPN and SVGIG (reference sequence). CDR3 length: 14 amino acids. Trimming removed 0 bases at V and 5 bases at J, with 10 bases between. CDR3 nucleotides: TGTGCCTGGAGTGTACTTCCGGGGACCGGGGAGCTGTTTTTT. It yields the protein CAWSVLPGTGELFF. Full variable domain (outside the CDR3, taken from reference TRBV30 and TRBJ2-2): SQTIHQWPATLVQPVGSPLSLECTVEGTSNPNLYWYRQAAGRGLQLLFYSVGIGQISSEVPQNLSASRPQDRQFILSSKKLLLSDSGFYLCAWSVLPGTGELFFGEGSRLTVL.

This clonotype was seen many times. The chain employs TRBV7-9 and TRBJ2-7; 7 bases map to TRBD2. Trimming took 2 bases from V and 0 from J; bases not matched to a gene: 4. This CDR3 spans 15 amino acids. The germline CDR1 and CDR2 sequences are SEHNR and FQNEAQ (reference sequence). The CDR3 protein is CASSLSGEGSYEQYF. CDR3 sequence (DNA): TGTGCCAGCAGCTTATCGGGGGAGGGCTCCTACGAGCAGTACTTC.

There are many counts of this clonotype. The chain employs TRBV29-1 and TRBJ2-3; TRBD2 agrees at 10 bases. The CDR3 consists of 14 residues. The germline CDR1 and CDR2 sequences are SQVTM and ANQGSEA. V dropped 3 bases and J dropped 2; count of bases not matched to a gene: 2. The CDR3: CSVDLAGDTDTQYF. CDR3 nucleotides: TGCAGCGTTGATCTAGCGGGAGACACAGATACGCAGTATTTT.

In this sample, this clonotype turned up many times. The rearrangement links TRBV19 to TRBJ2-1, with 9 nucleotides matching TRBD1. Looked up from germline, CDR1 is LNHDA and CDR2 is SQIVND (reference sequence). The junction had 11 bases not matched to a gene; V was cut back by 4 bases and J by 10 bases. This CDR3 spans 15 amino acids. CDR3 protein: CASSRQGDLSREQFF. CDR3 DNA: TGTGCCAGTAGTAGACAGGGGGATTTATCCAGGGAGCAGTTCTTC.

CDR3: CSARSGQVYGYTF. CDR3 bases: TGCAGTGCTAGATCTGGACAGGTCTATGGCTACACCTTC. This chain uses TRBV20-1 with TRBJ1-2, with 7 bases matching TRBD1. CDR1 DFQATT and CDR2 SNEGSKA come from the germline V gene (reference sequence). V lost 2 bases, J lost 4 bases, and 4 bases stayed unmatched. CDR3 length: 13 amino acids.

Remarks on this clonotype: One end of the junction varies from germline; a read error may be responsible. The chain joins TRBV6-2 or TRBV6-3 to TRBJ2-2, with unresolved D. This CDR3 contains 14 residues. Germline loops: CDR1 MNHEY, CDR2 SVGEGT. CDR3 sequence reads: CTSSYGTDTGELFF. Written as DNA, the CDR3 is TGTACCAGCAGTTACGGTACGGACACCGGGGAGCTGTTTTTT.

This clonotype was counted at least ten times. The rearrangement links TRBV27 to TRBJ2-7; 9 nucleotides line up with TRBD2. In germline, CDR1 is MNHEY, CDR2 SMNVEV (reference sequence). Trimming cost V 6 bases and J 0 bases; bases outside gene matches: 6. The CDR3 is 15 residues long. The CDR3 sequence: CASRTLAGYSYEQYF. DNA of the CDR3: TGTGCCAGCAGAACTCTAGCGGGATACTCCTACGAGCAGTACTTC.

This clonotype was counted ten times or more. The chain combines TRBV5-6 with TRBJ2-1; maybe TRBD2 (7 bases). The CDR3 totals 16 residues. The germline V and J ends were trimmed by 6 bases and 4 bases, with 20 bases remaining between them. Germline CDR1 SGHDT, CDR2 YYEEEE. The chain's CDR3 is CASTWPGGSDYNEQFF. The CDR3 coding sequence is TGTGCCAGCACGTGGCCGGGGGGCTCGGATTACAATGAGCAGTTCTTC. Variable domain in full (rest from reference TRBV5-6 and TRBJ2-1): DAGVTQSPTHLIKTRGQQVTLRCSPKSGHDTVSWYQQALGQGPQFIFQYYEEEERQRGNFPDRFSGHQFPNYSSELNVNALLLGDSALYLCASTWPGGSDYNEQFFGPGTRLTVL.

For this clonotype: A read error may explain this, as a much larger clone is one base away. This chain uses TRBV7-8 with TRBJ2-7; the D gene is possibly TRBD2 (6 bases). Germline V gene lookup returns CDR1 SGHVS and CDR2 FQNEAQ. This CDR3 has 17 residues. As DNA, the CDR3 is TGTGCCAGCAGATTATATTCGACGCTAGCGCTATCCTACGGGCAGTACTTC. It specifies CASRLYSTLALSYGQYF.

This clonotype was seen repeatedly, ten times or more. The chain recombines TRBV3-1 with TRBJ2-5; TRBD2 matches at 7 bases. This CDR3 has 14 amino acids. V lost 1 base and J lost 5; bases outside the gene matches: 4. Germline-derived CDR1 and CDR2 are LGHDT and YNNKEL (reference sequence). CDR3 sequence (DNA): TGTGCCAGCAGCCAAGGGTCCGGGGGGGAGACCCAGTACTTC. Its translation is CASSQGSGGETQYF.